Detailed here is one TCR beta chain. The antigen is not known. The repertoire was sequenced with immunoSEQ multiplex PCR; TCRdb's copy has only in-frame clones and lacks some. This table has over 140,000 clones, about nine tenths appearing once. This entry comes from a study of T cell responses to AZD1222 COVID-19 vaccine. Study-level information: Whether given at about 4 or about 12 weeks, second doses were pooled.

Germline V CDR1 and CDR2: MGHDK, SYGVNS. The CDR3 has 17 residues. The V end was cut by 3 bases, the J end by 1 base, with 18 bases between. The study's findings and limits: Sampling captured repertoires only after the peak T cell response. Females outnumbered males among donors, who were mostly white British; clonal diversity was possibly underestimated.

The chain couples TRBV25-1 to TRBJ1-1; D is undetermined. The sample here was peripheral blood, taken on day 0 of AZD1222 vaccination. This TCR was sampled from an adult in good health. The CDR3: CASSDDKEGKWNTEAFF. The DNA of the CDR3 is TGTGCCAGCAGTGACGACAAGGAAGGTAAATGGAACACTGAAGCTTTCTTT.